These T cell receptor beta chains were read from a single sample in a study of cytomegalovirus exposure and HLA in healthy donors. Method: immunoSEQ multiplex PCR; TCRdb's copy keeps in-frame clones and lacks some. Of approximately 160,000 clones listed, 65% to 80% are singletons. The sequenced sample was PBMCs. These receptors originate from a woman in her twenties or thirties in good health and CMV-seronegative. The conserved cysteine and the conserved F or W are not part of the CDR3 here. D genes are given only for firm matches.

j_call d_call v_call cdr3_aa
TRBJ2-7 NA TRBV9 ASSVDWRGFYEQY
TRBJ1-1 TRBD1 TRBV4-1 ASSQGQGYPEAF
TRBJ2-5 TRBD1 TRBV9 ASSVNLDRGPLGTQY
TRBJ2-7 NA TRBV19 ASSILAVASYEQY
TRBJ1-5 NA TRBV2 ASRLLRGGHQPQH
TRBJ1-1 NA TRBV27 ASSLEPTRLRPNTEAF
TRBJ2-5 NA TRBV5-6 ASSWGHGETQY
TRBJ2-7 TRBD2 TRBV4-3 ASSQTPLKAGGPREQY
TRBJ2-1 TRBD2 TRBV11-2 ASSLGGGSYNEQF
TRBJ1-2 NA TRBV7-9 SSSLIRDRRRGGYT
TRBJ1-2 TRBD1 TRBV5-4 ASSSGGTDRAGYT
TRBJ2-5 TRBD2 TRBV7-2 ASSLTSGREETQY
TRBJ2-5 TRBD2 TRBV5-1 ASSLDVAGGTQY
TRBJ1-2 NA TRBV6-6 ASKAGNYGYP
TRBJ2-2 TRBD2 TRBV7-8 ASSSRAGYPTGELF
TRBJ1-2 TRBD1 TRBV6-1 ASSETGQGIYGYT
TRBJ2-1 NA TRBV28 ASSISGTPGSYNEQF
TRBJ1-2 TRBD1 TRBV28 ASSDGTGPGYT
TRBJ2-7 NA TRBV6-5 ASRGGAHEQY
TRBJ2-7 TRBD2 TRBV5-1 ASSAGTSASYEQY
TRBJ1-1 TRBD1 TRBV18 ASIGGAGTEAF
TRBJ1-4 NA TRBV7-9 SSSLALVTRGNEKLF
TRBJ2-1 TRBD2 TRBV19 ASSITGTNNEQF
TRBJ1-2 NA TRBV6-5 ASSPFLGGYGYT
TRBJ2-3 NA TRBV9 ASSVSPTSRGTDTQY
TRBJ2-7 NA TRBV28 ASSFNWEQY
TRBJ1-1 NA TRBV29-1 SVMRPLNTEAF
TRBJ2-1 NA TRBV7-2 ASSLQGEFNEQF
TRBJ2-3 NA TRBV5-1 ASSWGGAGTDTQY
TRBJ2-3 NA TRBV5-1 ASSLARPTDTQY
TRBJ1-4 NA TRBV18 ASSQRTNEKLF
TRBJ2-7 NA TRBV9 ASSASPDSRYEQY
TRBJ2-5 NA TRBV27 ASSSLLASVETQY
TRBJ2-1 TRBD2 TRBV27 ASSLRTSGGRGNEQF
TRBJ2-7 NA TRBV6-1 ASSEAAVRSGYEQY
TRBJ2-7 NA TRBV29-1 SVESYTGTYEQY
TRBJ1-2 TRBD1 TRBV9 ASSPGDRATKMDYGYT
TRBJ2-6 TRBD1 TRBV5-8 ARDRGTEANVLT
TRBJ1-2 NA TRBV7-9 ASSPGRGTNYGYT
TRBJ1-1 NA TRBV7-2 ASTWGGLNTEAF
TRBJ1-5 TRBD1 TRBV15 ATSRALGQGRHSNQPQH
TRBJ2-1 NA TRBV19 ASSMTGSSYNEQF
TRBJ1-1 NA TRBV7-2 ASSLRGPGDTEAF
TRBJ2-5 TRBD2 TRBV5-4 ASSLMASGTAGQETQY
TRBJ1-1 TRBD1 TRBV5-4 ASSLGGQGGTEAF